The clone carrying this T cell receptor beta chain appeared a few times. Its antigen is currently unknown. For TCRbeta, the library was prepared with unique molecular identifiers. One entry per CDR3 protein results from TCRdb running MiXCR on the PCR reads. Of 200,000 to 250,000 distinct CDR3 sequences listed, approximately 8.4% are singletons. This specimen belongs to a study of T-cell reconstitution after alpha-beta-depleted transplantation in children. Study-wide results and caveats: Alpha-beta T cells about two months after transplant reportedly derived from several hundred expanded graft clones. One year post-transplant, T-cell counts and diversity were largely derived from T cells produced anew.

CDR1 and CDR2 (germline): SQVTM, ANQGSEA. The ends were cut back, 1 base at V and 2 bases at J, with 5 bases in the middle. CDR3 length: 12 amino acids. The TCR sequence derives from a male patient between 2 and 10 years old who had a stem cell transplant for acute myeloid leukemia, so the T cells may come from the graft donor. The sample consisted of PBMCs, mostly from graft donor cells, taken 360 days after TCRalphabeta/CD19-depleted stem cell transplant. The J gene is TRBJ1-2, the V gene TRBV29-1; D ambiguous. For the CDR3, the DNA is TGCAGCGTTGAAGGGATAAACTATGGCTACACCTTC. This encodes CSVEGINYGYTF.